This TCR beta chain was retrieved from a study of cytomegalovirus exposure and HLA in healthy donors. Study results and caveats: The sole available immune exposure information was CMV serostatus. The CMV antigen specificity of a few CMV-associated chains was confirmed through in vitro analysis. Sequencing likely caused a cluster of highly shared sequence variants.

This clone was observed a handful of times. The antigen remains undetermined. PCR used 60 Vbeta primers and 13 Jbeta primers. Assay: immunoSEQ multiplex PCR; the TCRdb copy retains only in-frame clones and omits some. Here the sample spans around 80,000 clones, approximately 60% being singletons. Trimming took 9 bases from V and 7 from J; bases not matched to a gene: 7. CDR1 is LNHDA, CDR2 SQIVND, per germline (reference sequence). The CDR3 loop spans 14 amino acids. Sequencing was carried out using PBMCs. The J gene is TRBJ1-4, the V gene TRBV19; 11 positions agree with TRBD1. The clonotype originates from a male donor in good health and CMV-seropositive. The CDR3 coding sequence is TGTGCCAGCCGCCCGGACAGGGGGCGTGAAAAACTGTTTTTT. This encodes CASRPDRGREKLFF.